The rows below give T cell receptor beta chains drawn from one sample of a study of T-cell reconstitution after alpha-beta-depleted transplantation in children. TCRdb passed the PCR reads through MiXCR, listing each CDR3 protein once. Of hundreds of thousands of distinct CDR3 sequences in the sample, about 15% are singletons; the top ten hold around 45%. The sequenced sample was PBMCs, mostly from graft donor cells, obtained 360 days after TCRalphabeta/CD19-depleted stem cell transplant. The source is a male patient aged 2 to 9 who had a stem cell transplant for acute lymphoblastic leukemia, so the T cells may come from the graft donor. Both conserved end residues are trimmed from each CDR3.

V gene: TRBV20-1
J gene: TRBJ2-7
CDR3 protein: SARDPSGTYEQY

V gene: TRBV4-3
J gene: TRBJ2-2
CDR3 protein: ASSQGSWGNTGELF

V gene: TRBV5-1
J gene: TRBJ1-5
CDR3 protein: ASSLAPQSNQPQH

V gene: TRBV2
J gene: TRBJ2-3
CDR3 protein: ASRGLAGTSTDTQY

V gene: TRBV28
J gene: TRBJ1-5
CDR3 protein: ASSLLKDTSNQPQH

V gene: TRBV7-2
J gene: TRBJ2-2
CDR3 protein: ASSLVLGQGYTGELF

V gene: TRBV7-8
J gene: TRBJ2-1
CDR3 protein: ASSSLLAGGLNEQF

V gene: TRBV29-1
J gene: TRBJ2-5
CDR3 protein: SVEFRETQY

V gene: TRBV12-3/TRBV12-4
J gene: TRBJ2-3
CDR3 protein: ASSFGRGQQY

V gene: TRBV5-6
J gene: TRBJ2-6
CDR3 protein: ARRGGGAHSGANVLT

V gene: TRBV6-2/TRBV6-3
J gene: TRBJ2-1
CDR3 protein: ASSPNGMSNEQF

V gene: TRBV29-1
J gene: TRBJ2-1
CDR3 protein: STDRGRAYNEQF

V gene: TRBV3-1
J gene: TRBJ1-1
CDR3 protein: ASSPWDRGNTEAF

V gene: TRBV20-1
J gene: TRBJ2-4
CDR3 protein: SALRLNIQY

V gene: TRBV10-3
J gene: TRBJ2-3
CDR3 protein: AITKDRAQY

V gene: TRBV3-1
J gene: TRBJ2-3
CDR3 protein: ASSPGQFTDTQY

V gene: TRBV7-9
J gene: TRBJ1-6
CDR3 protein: ASSSPYREYNSPLH

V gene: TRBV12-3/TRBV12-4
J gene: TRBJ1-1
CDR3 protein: ASSLTGRGTEAF

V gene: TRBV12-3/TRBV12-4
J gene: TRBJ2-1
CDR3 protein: ASRTSGSDEQF

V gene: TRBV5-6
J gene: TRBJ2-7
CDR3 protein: ASSLRRSYEQY

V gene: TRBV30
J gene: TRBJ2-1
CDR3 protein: AWSGDGIIGEQF

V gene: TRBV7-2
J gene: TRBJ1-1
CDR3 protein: ASGPGQGAF

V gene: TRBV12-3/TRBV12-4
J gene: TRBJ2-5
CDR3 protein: ASSHSPDRAKTQY

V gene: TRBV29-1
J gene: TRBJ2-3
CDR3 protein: SVEDLDRVYTDTQY

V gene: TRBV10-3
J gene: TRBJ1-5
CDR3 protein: AITSNQPQH

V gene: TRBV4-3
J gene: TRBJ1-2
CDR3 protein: ASSQDRNGPLYGYT

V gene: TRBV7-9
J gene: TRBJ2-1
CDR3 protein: ASSLEGASSYNEQF

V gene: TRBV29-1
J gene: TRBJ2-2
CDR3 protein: SDPPRGGRTGELF

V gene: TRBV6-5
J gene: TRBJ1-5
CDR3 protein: ASSQEWVSANQPQH

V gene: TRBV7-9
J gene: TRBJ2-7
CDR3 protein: ASSLVGEEQY

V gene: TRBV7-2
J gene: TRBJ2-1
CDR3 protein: ASSLDRTGGNEQF

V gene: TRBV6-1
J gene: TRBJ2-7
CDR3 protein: ASRLGGAADEQY

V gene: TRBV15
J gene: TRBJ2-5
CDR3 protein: ATSVVSGGTKETQY